The clone carrying this T cell receptor beta chain has at least ten counts. What it binds is unknown. The data derive from a study of CD8 T cells in ankylosing spondylitis. CDR3 size: 12 residues. V shed 6 bases and J 7 bases; nucleotides not matched to a gene: 5. Germline V CDR1 and CDR2: SQVTM, ANQGSEA. Study outcomes and limitations: Matched synovial fluid from ankylosing spondylitis patients was reported to be enriched for disease-linked clones. CD8+ disease-linked clones were present at relatively low frequencies in blood.

A quantitative 5'-RACE method, one with molecular barcodes, was used to make TCR beta libraries. Each CDR3 protein gets one entry after TCRdb re-called the 5' RACE reads with MiXCR. This sample has roughly 250,000 distinct CDR3 sequences, with around 7.8% found just once. The rearrangement links TRBV29-1 to TRBJ2-4; 8 bases match TRBD1. The origin of this receptor is a male donor with ankylosing spondylitis or in good health (not recorded which). What was sequenced was blood, either unsorted or a sorted T cell fraction (not recorded which). The CDR3 is CSVLDRANIQYF. DNA of the CDR3: TGCAGCGTCCTGGACAGGGCGAACATTCAGTACTTC.